The clone carrying this TCR beta chain has a single count. The CDR3 totals 20 residues. CDR1 MDHEN and CDR2 SYDVKM come from the germline V gene. With V trimmed by 1 base and J by 3 bases, 15 bases remained unmatched. Profiled with immunoSEQ multiplex PCR; TCRdb holds only in-frame clones, not every one. This table has fewer than 500,000 clones, 90% appearing once. The data were obtained in a study of Ad26.COV2.S vaccination and SARS-CoV-2 variants. Study at large: Intramuscular Ad26.COV2.S doses were given once or twice, 56 days apart.

The treatment was: around 19 received Ad26.COV2.S at low or high dose, single or two shots; roughly 5 received placebo; per-sample allocation not given. Specimens were obtained on day 63 following the first vaccine or placebo injection. Cohort 1b enrolled adults aged 18-55 years in Boston. As its vector, the vaccine had Ad26, which expressed Wuhan-strain SARS-CoV-2 spike. V usage is TRBV28 and J usage is TRBJ2-1; TRBD1 agrees at 10 bases. The sequence was obtained from a person between 18 and 65 years old who received the Ad26.COV2.S COVID-19 vaccine or a placebo. Material: peripheral blood, obtained in a trial of Ad26.COV2.S vaccine versus placebo. The CDR3 nucleotides read TGTGCCAGCAGTTTATCAACGGACCGGGACAGGGGCCGCGACTACAATGAGCAGTTCTTC. It encodes CASSLSTDRDRGRDYNEQFF.